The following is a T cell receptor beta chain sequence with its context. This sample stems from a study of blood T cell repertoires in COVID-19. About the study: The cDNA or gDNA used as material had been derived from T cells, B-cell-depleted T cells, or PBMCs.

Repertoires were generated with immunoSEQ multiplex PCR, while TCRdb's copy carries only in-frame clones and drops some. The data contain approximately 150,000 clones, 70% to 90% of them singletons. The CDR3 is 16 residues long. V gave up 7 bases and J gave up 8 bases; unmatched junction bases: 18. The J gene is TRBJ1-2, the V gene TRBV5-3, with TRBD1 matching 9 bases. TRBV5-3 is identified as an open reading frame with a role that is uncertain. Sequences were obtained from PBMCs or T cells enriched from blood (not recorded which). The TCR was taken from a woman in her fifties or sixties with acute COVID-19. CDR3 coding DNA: TGTGCCAGACCGCGTACTTCCGACAGGGGGATCGGAGGCTACACCTTC. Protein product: CARPRTSDRGIGGYTF.